This T cell receptor beta chain came from a study of OX40 agonist ivuxolimab in advanced cancers. As for the study in general: Enrolled patients in dose escalation had cancers that were hepatocellular carcinoma, melanoma, renal cell or head and neck cancer. It was permissible to have had prior anti-PD-1, anti-PD-L1 or anti-CTLA-4 therapy, and about 40% had some.

The data were produced by immunoSEQ multiplex PCR, yet TCRdb's version contains in-frame clones alone and is incomplete. The repertoire holds under 70,000 clones, with roughly 89% as singletons. Per germline, CDR1 SSHAT and CDR2 FNYEAQ (reference sequence). The length of the CDR3 is 13 residues. As regards this clone: Its antigen is unknown. At one of its ends the junction is not consistent with the germline gene, which may arise from a read error.

The investigators sampled blood at baseline, at cycle 4 day 1, and at cycle 7 day 1. Study observations and caveats: Both CD4+ and CD8+ T cell populations in blood had undergone clonal expansion by week 6 at 0.1 to 3.0 mg/kg.

The sample was CD4+ or CD8+ T cells sorted from blood, taken in a trial of the OX40 agonist ivuxolimab. The chain is built from TRBV7-7 and TRBJ2-1; no clear D gene. This receptor was identified in an adult with an advanced solid tumor such as melanoma, head and neck, liver or kidney cancer. The CDR3 here is CASSLALHAEQFF. The CDR3 region has the DNA TGTGCTAGCAGCTTAGCCCTCCACGCTGAGCAGTTCTTC. The whole variable domain, filled in from reference TRBV7-7 and TRBJ2-1, reads GAGVSQSPRYKVTKRGQDVTLRCDPISSHATLYWYQQALGQGPEFLTYFNYEAQPDKSGLPSDRFSAERPEGSISTLTIQRTEQRDSAMYRCASSLALHAEQFFGPGTRLTVL.